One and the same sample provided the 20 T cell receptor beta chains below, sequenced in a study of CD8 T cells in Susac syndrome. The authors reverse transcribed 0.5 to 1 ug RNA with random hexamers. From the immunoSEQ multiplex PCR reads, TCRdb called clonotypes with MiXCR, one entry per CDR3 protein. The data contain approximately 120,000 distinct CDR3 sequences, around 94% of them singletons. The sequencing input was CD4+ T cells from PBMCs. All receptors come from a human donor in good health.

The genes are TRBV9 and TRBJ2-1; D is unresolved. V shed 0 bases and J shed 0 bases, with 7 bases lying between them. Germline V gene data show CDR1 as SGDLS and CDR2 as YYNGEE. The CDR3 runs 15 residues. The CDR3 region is CASSVEASSYNEQFF. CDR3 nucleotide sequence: TGTGCCAGCAGCGTAGAGGCAAGCTCCTACAATGAGCAGTTCTTC.

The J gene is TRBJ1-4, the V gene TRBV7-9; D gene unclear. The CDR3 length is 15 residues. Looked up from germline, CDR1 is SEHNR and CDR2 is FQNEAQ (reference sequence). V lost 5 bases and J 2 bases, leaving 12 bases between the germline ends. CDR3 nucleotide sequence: TGTGCCAGCAGCGTATCCTCGGGGACTAATGAAAAACTGTTTTTT. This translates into CASSVSSGTNEKLFF.

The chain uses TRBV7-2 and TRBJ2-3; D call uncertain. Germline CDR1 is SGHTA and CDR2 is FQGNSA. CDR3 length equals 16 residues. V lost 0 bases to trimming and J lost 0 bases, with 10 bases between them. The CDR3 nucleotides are TGTGCCAGCAGCTTAGCCTTGGGTCGGAGCACAGATACGCAGTATTTT. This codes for CASSLALGRSTDTQYF.

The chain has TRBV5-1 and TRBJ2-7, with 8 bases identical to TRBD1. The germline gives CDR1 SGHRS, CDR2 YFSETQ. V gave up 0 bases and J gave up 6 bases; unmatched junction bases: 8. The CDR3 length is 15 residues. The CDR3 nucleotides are TGCGCCAGCAGCTTGGCGGGGACAGGTTCCCCCGAGCAGTACTTC. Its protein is CASSLAGTGSPEQYF.

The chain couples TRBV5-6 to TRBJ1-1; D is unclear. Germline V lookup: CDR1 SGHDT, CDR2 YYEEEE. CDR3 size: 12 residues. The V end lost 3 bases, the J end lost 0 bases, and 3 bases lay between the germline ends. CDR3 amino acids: CASSWMNTEAFF. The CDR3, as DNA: TGTGCCAGCAGCTGGATGAACACTGAAGCTTTCTTT.

The CDR3 DNA reads as TGTGCCAGCTCACCACTGAGGGGGTCTGGGACTAGCGGGGGTAGCTCCTACAATGAGCAGTTCTTC. Translation gives CASSPLRGSGTSGGSSYNEQFF. The gene calls are TRBV18 and TRBJ2-1; the match to TRBD2 covers 14 bases. The CDR3 is 22 amino acids. Losses at the gene ends were 1 base for V and 0 bases for J; bases not matched to a gene: 14. The germline CDR1 and CDR2 sequences are KGHSH and LQKENI.

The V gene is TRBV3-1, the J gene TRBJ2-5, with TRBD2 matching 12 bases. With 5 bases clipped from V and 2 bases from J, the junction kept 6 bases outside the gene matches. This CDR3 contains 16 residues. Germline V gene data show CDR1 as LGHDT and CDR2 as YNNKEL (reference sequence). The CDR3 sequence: CASSNSGLAGQETQYF. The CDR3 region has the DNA TGTGCCAGCAGCAATTCTGGACTAGCGGGGCAAGAGACCCAGTACTTC.

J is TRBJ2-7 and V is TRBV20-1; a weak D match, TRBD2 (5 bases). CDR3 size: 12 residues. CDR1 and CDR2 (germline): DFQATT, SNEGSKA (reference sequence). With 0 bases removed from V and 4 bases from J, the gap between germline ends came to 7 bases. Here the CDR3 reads CSARDRGYEQYF. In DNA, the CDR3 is TGCAGTGCTAGAGATCGGGGATACGAGCAGTACTTC.

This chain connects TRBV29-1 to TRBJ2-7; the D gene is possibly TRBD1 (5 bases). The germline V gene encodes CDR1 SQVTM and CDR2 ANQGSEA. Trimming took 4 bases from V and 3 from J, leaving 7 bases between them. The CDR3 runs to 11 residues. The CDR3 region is CSVADSYEQYF. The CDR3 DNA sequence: TGCAGCGTTGCTGACAGCTACGAGCAGTACTTC.

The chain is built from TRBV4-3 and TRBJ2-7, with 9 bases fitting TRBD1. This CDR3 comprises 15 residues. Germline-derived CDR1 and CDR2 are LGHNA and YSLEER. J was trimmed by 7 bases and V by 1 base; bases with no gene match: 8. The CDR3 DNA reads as TGCGCCAGCAGCCAAGCCGGGACAGGGCGTGGAGAGCAGTACTTC. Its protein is CASSQAGTGRGEQYF.

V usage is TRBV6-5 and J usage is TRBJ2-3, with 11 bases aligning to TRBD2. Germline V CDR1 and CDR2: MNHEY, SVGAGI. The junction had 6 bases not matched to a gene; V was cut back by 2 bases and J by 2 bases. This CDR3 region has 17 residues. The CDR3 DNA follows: TGTGCCAGCAGTTACAGGACTAGCGGGCGCCCCACAGATACGCAGTATTTT. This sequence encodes CASSYRTSGRPTDTQYF.

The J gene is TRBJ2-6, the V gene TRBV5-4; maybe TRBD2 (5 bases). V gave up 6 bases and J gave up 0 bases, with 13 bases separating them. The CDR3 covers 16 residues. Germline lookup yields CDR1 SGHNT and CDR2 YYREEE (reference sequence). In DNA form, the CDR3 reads TGTGCCAGCACCCCCGGAGGATTCTCTGGGGCCAACGTCCTGACTTTC. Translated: CASTPGGFSGANVLTF. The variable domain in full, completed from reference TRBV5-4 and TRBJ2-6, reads ETGVTQSPTHLIKTRGQQVTLRCSSQSGHNTVSWYQQALGQGPQFIFQYYREEENGRGNFPPRFSGLQFPNYSSELNVNALELDDSALYLCASTPGGFSGANVLTFGAGSRLTVL.

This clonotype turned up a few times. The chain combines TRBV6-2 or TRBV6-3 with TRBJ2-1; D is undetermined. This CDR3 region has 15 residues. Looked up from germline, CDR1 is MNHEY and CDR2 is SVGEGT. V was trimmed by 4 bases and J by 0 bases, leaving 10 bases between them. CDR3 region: CASSWPPSSYNEQFF. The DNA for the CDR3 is TGTGCCAGCAGTTGGCCCCCGAGCTCCTACAATGAGCAGTTCTTC.

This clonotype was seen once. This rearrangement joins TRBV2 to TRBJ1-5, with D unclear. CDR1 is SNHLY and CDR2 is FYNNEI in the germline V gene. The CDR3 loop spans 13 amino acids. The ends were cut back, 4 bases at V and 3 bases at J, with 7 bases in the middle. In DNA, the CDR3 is TGTGCCAGCAGTGTGGGGAACAATCAGCCCCAGCATTTT. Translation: CASSVGNNQPQHF.

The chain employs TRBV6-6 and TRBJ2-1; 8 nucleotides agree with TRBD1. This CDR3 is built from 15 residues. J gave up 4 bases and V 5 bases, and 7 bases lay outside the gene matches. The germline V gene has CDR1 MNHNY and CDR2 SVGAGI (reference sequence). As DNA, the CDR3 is TGTGCCAGCAGTAAAGACAGGGGACCTTACAATGAGCAGTTCTTC. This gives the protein CASSKDRGPYNEQFF.

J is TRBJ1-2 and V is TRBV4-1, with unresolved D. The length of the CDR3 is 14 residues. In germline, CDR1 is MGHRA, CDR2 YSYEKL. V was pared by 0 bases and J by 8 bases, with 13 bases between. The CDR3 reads CASSQESRLGGYTF. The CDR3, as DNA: TGCGCCAGCAGCCAAGAATCTCGTCTGGGAGGCTACACCTTC.

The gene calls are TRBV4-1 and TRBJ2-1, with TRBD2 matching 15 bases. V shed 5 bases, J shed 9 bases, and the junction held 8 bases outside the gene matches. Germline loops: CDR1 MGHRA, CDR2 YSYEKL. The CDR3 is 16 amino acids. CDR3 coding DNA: TGCGCCAGCAGCTCATCTCCGGGACTAGCGGGAGGTGAGCAGTTCTTC. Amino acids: CASSSSPGLAGGEQFF.

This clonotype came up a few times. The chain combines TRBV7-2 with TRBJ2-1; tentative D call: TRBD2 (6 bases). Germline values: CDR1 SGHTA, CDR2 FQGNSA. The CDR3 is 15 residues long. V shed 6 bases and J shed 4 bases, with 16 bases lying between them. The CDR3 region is CASSLFRRAYNEQFF. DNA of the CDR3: TGTGCCAGCAGTTTGTTCCGGAGGGCTTACAATGAGCAGTTCTTC.

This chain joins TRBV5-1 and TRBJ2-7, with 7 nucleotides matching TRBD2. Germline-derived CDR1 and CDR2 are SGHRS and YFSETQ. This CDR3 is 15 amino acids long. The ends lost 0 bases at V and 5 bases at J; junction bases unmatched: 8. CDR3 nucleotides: TGCGCCAGCAGCTTGGCCCGGGGGGTCGGGAACGAGCAGTACTTC. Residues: CASSLARGVGNEQYF.

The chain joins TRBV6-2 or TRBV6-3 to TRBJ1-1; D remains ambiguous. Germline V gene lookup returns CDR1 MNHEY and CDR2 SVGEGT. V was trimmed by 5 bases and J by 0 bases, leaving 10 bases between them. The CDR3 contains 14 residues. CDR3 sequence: CASSEHGMNTEAFF. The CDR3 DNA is TGTGCCAGCAGTGAACACGGCATGAACACTGAAGCTTTCTTT.